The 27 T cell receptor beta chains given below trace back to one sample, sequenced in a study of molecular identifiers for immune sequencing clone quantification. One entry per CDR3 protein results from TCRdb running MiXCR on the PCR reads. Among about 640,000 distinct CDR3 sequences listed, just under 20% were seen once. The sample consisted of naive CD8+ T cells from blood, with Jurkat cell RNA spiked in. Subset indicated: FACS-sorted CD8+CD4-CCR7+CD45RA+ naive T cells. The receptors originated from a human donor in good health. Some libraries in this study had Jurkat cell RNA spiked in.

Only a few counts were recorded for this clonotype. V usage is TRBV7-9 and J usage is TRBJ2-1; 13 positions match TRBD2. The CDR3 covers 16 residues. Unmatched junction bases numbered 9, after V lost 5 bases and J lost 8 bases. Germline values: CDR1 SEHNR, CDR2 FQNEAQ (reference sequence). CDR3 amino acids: CASSPILAGGRDEQFF. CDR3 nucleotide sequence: TGTGCCAGCAGCCCAATACTAGCGGGGGGGCGGGATGAGCAGTTCTTC.

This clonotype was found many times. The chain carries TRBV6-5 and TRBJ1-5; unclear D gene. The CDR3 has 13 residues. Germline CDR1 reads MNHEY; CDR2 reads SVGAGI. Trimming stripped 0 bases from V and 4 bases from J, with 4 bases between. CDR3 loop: CASSYSNNQPQHF. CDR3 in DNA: TGTGCCAGCAGTTACTCTAATAATCAGCCCCAGCATTTT.

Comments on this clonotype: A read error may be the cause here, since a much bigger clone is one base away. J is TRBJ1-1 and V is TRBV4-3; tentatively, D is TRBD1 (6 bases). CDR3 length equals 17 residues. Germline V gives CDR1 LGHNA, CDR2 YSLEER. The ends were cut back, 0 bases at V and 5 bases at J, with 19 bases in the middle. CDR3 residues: CASSQDRGRGARTEAFF. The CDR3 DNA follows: TGCGCCAGCAGCCAAGATAGGGGGAGGGGTGCGAGAACTGAAGCTTTCTTT.

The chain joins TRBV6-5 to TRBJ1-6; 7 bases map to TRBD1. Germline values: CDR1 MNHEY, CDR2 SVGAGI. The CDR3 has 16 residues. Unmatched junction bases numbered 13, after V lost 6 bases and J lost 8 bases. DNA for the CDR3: TGTGCCAGCAGCCCTCCTGACAGGGTAAATGATTCACCCCTCCACTTT. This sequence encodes CASSPPDRVNDSPLHF.

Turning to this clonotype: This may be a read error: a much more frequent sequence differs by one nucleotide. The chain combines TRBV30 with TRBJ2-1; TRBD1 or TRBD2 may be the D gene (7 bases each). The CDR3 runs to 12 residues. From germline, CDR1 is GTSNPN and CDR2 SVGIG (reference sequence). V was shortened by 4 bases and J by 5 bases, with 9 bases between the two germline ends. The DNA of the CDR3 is TGTGCCTGGACAGGGGGGGACAATGAGCAGTTCTTC. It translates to CAWTGGDNEQFF. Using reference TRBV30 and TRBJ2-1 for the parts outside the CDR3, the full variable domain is SQTIHQWPATLVQPVGSPLSLECTVEGTSNPNLYWYRQAAGRGLQLLFYSVGIGQISSEVPQNLSASRPQDRQFILSSKKLLLSDSGFYLCAWTGGDNEQFFGPGTRLTVL.

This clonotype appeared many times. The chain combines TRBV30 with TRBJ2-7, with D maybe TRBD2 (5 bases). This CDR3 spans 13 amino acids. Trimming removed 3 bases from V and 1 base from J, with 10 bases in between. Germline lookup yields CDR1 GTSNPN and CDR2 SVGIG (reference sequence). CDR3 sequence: CAWRTSGSYEQYF. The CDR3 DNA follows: TGTGCCTGGAGAACGAGCGGTTCCTACGAGCAGTACTTC.

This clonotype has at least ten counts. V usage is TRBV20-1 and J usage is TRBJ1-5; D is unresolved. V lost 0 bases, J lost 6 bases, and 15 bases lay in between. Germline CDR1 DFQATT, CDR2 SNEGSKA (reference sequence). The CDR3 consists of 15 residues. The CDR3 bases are TGCAGTGCTAGAGATCGGCAGTCAGAGGGTCAGCCCCAGCATTTT. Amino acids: CSARDRQSEGQPQHF.

The CDR3 sequence: CASSLVGPSSYNEQFF. CDR3 in DNA: TGTGCCAGCAGTTTAGTGGGCCCTAGCTCCTACAATGAGCAGTTCTTC. The gene calls are TRBV27 and TRBJ2-1; D call uncertain. This CDR3 comprises 16 residues. Germline CDR1 is MNHEY and CDR2 is SMNVEV (reference sequence). With 2 bases removed from V and 0 bases from J, the gap between germline ends came to 11 bases.

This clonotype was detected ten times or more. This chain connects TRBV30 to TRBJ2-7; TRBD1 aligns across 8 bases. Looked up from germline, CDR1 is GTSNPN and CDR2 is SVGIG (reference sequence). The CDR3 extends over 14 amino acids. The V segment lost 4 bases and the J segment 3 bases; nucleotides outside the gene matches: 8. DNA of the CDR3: TGTGCCTGGAATCCGACAGGGGCGGGCTACGAGCAGTACTTC. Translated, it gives CAWNPTGAGYEQYF.

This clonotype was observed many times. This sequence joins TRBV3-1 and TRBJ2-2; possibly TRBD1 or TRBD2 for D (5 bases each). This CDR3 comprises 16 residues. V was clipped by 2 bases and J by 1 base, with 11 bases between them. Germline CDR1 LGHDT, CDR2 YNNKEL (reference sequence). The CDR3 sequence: CASSQPGAQNTGELFF. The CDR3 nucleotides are TGTGCCAGCAGCCAACCCGGGGCTCAGAACACCGGGGAGCTGTTTTTT.

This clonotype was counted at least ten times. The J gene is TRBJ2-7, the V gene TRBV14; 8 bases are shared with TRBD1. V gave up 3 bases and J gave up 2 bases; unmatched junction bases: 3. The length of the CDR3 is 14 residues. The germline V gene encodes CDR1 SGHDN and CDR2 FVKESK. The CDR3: CASSQRGQAYEQYF. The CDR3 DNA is TGTGCCAGCAGCCAGAGGGGACAGGCCTACGAGCAGTACTTC.

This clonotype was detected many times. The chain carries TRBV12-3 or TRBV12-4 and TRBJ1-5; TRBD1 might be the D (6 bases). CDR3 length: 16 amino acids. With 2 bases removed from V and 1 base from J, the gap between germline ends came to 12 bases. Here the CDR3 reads CASSLFLGGSNQPQHF. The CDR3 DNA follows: TGTGCCAGCAGTTTATTCCTTGGGGGCAGCAATCAGCCCCAGCATTTT.

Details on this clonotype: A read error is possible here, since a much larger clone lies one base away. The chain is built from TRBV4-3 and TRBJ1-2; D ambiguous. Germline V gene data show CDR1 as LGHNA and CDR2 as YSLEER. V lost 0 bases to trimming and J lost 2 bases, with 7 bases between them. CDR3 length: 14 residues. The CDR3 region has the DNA TGCGCCAGCAGCCAAGATCTGCCGAACTATGGCTACACCTTC. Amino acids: CASSQDLPNYGYTF.

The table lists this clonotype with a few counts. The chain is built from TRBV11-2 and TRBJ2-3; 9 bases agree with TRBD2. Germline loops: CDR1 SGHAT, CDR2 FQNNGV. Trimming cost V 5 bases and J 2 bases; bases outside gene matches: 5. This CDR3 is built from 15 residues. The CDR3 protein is CASSPLAGTTDTQYF. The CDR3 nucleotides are TGTGCCAGCAGCCCTCTAGCGGGGACCACAGATACGCAGTATTTT.

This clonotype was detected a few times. Here the CDR3 DNA reads TGTGCCACCACCAAGACCTTATCTCTCAGCAATCAGCCCCAGCATTTT. Protein: CATTKTLSLSNQPQHF. The rearrangement joins TRBV19 to TRBJ1-5; D gene unclear. CDR3 size: 16 residues. Germline CDR1 reads LNHDA; CDR2 reads SQIVND (reference sequence). Trimming removed 10 bases at V and 1 base at J, with 20 bases between.

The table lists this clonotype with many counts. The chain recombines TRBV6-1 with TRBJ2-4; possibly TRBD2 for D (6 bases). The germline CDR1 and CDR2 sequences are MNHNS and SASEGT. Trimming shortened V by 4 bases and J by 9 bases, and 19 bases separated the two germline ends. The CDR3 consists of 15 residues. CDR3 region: CASSGLRGYSFIQYF. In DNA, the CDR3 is TGTGCCAGCAGTGGGCTCCGGGGGTACTCATTCATTCAGTACTTC.

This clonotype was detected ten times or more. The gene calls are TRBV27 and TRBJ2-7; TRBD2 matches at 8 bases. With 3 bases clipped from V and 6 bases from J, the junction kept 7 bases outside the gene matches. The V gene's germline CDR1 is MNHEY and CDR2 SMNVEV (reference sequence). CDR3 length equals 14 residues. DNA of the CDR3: TGTGCCAGCAGTTTTTCCGGGGGGGCGGGCGAGCAGTACTTC. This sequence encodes CASSFSGGAGEQYF.

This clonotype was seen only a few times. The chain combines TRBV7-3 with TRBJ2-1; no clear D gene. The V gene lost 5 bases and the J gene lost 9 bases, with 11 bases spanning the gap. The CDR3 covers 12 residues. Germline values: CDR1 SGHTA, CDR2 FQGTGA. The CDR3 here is CASSLEGSEQFF. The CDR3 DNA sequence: TGTGCCAGCAGCCTGGAAGGGTCTGAGCAGTTCTTC.

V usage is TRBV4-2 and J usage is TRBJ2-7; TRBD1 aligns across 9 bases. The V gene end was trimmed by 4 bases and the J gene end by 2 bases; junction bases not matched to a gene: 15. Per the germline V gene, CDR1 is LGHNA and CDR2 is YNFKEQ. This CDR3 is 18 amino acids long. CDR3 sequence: CASSPQGGGGQGTYEQYF. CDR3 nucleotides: TGTGCCAGCAGCCCCCAAGGGGGGGGGGGACAGGGAACCTACGAGCAGTACTTC.

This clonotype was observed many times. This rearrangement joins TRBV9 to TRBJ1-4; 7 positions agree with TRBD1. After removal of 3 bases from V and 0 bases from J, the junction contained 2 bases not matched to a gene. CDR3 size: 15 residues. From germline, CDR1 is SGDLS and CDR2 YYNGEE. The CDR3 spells CASSDGQATNEKLFF. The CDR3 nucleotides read TGTGCCAGCAGCGACGGACAGGCAACTAATGAAAAACTGTTTTTT.

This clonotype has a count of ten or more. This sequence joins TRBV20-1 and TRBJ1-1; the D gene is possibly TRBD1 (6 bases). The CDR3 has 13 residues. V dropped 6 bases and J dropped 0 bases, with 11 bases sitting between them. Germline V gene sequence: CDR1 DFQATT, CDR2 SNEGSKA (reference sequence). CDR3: CSATDRLNTEAFF. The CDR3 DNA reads TGCAGTGCAACCGACAGGTTGAACACTGAAGCTTTCTTT.

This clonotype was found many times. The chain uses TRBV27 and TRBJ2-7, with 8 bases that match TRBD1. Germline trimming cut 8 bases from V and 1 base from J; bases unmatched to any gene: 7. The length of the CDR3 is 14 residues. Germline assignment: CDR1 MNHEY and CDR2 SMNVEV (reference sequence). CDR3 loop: CASQEGQGSYEQYF. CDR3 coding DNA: TGTGCCAGCCAGGAAGGACAGGGATCCTACGAGCAGTACTTC.

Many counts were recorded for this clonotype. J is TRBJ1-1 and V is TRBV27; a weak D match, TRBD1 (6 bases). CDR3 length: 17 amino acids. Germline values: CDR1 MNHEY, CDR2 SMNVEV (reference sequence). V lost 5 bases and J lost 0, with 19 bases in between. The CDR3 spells CASSPIMGGGMNTEAFF. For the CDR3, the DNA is TGTGCCAGCAGTCCTATAATGGGGGGGGGCATGAACACTGAAGCTTTCTTT.

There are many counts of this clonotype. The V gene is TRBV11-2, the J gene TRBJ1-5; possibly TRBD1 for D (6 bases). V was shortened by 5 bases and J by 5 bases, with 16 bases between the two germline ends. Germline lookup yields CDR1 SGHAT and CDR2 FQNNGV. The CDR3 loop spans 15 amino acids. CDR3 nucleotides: TGTGCCAGCAGCCAGGGGCGTAGGGCGGATCAGCCCCAGCATTTT. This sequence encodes CASSQGRRADQPQHF.

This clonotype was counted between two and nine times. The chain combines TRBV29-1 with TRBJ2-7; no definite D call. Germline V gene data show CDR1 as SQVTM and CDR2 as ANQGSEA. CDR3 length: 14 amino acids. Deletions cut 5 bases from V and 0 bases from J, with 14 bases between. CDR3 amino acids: CSVYLRTNSYEQYF. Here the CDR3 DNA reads TGCAGCGTTTATCTTAGAACAAACTCCTACGAGCAGTACTTC.

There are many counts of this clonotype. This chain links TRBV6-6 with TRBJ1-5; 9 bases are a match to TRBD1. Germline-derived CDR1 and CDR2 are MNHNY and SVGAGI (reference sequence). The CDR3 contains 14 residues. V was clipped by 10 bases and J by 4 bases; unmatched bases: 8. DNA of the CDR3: TGTGCCACTGATTACGGACAGGGGAATCAGCCCCAGCATTTT. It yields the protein CATDYGQGNQPQHF.

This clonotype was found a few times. CDR3 nucleotide sequence: TGTGCCAGCAGCCCCAGGGACAGGGGGCTTTCCGGAAACACCATATATTTT. This sequence encodes CASSPRDRGLSGNTIYF. The chain has TRBV9 and TRBJ1-3; 12 bases fit TRBD1. The CDR3 spans 17 residues. After removal of 4 bases from V and 4 bases from J, the junction contained 9 bases not matched to a gene. Per germline, CDR1 SGDLS and CDR2 YYNGEE.